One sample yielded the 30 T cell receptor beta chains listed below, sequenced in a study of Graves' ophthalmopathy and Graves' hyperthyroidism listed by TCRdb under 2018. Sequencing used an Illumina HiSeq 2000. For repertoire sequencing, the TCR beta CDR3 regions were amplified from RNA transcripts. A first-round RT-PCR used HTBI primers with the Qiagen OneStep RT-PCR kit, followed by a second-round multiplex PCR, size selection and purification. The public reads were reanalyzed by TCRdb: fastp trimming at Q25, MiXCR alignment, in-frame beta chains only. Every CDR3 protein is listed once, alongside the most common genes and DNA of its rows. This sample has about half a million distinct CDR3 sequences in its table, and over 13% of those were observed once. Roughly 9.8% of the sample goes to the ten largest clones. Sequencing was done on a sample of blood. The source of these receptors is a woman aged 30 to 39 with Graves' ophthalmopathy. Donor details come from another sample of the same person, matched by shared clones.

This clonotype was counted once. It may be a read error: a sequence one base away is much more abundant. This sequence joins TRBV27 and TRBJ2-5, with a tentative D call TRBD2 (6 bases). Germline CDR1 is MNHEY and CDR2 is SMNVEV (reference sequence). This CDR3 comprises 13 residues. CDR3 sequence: CDSGEVGQETQYF. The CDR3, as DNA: TGTGACTCGGGGGAGGTTGGCCAAGAGACCCAGTACTTC.

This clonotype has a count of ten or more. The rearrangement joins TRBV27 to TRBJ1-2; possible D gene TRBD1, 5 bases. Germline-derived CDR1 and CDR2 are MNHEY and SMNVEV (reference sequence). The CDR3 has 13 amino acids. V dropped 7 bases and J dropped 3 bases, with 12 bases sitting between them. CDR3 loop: CASIGGDYYGYTF. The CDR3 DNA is TGTGCCAGCATTGGAGGGGATTACTATGGCTACACCTTC.

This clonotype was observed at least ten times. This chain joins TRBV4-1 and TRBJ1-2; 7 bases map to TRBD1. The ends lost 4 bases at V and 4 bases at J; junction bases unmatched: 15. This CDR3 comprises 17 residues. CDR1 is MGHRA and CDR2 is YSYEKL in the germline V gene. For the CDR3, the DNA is TGCGCCAGCAGCCTCCCACGAGGGGGACAGCCTGGCTATGGCTACACCTTC. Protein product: CASSLPRGGQPGYGYTF.

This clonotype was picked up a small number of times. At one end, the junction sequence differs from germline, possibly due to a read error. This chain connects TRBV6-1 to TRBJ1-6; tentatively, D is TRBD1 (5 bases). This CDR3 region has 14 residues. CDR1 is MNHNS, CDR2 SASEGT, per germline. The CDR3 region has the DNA TGTGCCATCAGTGCCTACAGGTTTAATTCACCCCTCCACTTT. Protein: CAISAYRFNSPLHF.

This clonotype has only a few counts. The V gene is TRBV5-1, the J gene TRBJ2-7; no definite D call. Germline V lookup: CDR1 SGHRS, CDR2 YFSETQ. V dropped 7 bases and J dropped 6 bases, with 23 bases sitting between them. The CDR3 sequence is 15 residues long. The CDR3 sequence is CASARVPPIIGEQYF. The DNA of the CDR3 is TGCGCCAGCGCCCGTGTCCCCCCTATTATTGGCGAGCAGTACTTC.

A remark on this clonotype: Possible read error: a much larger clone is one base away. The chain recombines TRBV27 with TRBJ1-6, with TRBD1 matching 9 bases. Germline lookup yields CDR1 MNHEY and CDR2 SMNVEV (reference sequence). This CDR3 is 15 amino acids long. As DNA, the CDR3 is TGTGCCAGCAGTCCAGCGGGACAGGGTTATTCACACCTCCACTTT. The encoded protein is CASSPAGQGYSHLHF.

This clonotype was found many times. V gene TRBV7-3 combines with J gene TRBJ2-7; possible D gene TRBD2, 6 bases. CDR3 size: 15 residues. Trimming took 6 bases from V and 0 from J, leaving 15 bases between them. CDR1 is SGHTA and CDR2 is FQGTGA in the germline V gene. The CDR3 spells CASSPSGRPSYEQYF. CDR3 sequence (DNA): TGTGCCAGCAGTCCGTCCGGGAGACCCTCCTACGAGCAGTACTTC.

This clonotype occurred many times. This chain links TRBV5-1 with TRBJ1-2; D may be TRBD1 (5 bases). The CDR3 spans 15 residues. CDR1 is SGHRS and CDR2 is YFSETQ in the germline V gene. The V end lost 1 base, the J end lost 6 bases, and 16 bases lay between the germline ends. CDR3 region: CASSLYLYRMDGYTF. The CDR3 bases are TGCGCCAGCAGCTTGTATCTGTACAGGATGGATGGCTACACCTTC.

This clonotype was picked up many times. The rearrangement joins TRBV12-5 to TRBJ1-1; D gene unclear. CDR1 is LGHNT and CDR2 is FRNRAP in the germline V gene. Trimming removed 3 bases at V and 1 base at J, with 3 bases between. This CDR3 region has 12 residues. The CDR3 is CASGLRNTEAFF. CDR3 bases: TGTGCTAGTGGTTTAAGGAACACTGAAGCTTTCTTT.

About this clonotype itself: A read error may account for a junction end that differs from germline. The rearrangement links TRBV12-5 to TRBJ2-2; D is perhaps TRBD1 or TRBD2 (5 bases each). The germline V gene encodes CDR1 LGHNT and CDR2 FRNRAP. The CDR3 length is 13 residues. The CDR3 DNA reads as TGTGCTAGTGGGCAGGGAGACACCGGGGAGCTGTGTTTT. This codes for CASGQGDTGELCF.

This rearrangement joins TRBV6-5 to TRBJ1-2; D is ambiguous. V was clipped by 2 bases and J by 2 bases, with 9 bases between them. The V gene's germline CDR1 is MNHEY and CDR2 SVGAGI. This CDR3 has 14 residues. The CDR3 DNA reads TGTGCCAGCAGTTACACGGATTACAACTATGGCTACACCTTC. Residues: CASSYTDYNYGYTF.

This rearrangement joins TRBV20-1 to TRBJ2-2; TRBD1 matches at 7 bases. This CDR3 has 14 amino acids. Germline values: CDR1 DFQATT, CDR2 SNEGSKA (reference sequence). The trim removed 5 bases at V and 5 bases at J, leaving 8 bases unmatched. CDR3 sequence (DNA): TGCAGTGCTCTGGACAGGACGGGGACCGGGGAGCTGTTTTTT. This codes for CSALDRTGTGELFF.

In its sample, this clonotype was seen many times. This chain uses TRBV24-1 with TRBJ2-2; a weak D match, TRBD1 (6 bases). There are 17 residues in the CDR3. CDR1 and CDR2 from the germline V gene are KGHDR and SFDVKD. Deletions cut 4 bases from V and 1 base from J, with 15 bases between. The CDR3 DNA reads TGTGCCACCAGTGACCCAAACAGGGTTGGGAACACCGGGGAGCTGTTTTTT. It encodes CATSDPNRVGNTGELFF.

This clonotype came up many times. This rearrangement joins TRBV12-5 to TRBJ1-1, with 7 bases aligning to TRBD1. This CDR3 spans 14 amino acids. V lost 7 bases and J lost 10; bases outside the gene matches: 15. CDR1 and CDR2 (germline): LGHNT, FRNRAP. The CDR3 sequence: CASAPVEGASIAFF. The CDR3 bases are TGTGCTAGTGCCCCGGTAGAGGGGGCCTCGATAGCTTTCTTT.

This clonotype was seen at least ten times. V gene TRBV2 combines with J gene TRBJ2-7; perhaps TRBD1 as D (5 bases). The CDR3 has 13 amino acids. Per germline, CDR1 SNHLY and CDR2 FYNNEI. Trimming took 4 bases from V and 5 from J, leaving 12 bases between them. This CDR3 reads CASSVVRENEQYF. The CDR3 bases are TGTGCCAGCAGTGTTGTCAGGGAAAACGAGCAGTACTTC.

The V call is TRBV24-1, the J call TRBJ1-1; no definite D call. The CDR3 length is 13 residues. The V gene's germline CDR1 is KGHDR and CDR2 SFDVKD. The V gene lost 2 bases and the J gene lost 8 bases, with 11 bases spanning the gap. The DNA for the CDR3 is TGTGCCACCAGTGATTGGGGAGGGCTAGAAGCTTTCTTT. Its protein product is CATSDWGGLEAFF.

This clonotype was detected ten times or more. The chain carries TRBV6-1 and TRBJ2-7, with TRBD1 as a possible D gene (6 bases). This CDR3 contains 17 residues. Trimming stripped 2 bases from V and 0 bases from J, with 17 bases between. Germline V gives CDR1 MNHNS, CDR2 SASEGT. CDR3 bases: TGTGCCAGCAGTGAATGGATTGGACAGTCCAGCTCCTACGAGCAGTACTTC. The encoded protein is CASSEWIGQSSSYEQYF.

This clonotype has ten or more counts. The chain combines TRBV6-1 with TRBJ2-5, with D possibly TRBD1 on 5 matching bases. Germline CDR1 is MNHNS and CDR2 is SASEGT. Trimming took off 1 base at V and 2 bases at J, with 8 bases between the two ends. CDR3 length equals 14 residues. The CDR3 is CASSEVAGQETQYF. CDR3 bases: TGTGCCAGCAGTGAAGTAGCAGGGCAAGAGACCCAGTACTTC.

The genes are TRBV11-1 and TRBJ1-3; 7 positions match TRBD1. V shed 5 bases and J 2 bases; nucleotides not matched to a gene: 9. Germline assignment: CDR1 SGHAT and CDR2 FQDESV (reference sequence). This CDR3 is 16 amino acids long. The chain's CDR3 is CASSPTTGTAGNTIYF. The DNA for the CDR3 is TGTGCCAGCAGCCCTACTACCGGGACAGCTGGAAACACCATATATTTT.

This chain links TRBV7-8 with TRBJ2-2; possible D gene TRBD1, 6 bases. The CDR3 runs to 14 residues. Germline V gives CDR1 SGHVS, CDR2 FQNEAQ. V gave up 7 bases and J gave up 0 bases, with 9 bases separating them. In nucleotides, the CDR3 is TGTGCCAGCATCCGGACAGCGAACACCGGGGAGCTGTTTTTT. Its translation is CASIRTANTGELFF.

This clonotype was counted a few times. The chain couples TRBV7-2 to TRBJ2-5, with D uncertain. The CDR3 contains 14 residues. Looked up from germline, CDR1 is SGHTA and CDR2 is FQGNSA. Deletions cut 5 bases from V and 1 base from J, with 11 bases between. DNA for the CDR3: TGTGCCAGCAGCATAAACGCCCTCCAAGAGACCCAGTACTTC. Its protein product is CASSINALQETQYF.

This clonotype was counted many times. This CDR3 is CASSYSGGPANYGYTF. Here the CDR3 DNA reads TGTGCCAGCAGTTACTCAGGGGGGCCAGCTAACTATGGCTACACCTTC. The rearrangement links TRBV6-5 to TRBJ1-2; possible D gene TRBD1, 6 bases. CDR1 and CDR2 from the germline V gene are MNHEY and SVGAGI. There are 16 residues in the CDR3. The V and J ends lost 0 bases and 0 bases respectively, with 11 bases between them.

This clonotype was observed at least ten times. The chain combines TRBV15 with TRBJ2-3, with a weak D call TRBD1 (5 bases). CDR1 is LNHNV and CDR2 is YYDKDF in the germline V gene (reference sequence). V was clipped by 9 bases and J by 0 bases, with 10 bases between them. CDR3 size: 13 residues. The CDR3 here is CATHQGSTDTQYF. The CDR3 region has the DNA TGTGCCACGCACCAGGGAAGCACAGATACGCAGTATTTT.

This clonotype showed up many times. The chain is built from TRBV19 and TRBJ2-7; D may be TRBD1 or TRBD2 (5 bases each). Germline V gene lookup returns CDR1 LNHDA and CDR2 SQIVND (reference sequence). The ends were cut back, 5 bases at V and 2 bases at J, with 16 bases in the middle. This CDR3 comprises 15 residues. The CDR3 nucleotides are TGTGCCAGTAGTCCCCGGGACGCGGCACCCTACGAGCAGTACTTC. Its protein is CASSPRDAAPYEQYF.

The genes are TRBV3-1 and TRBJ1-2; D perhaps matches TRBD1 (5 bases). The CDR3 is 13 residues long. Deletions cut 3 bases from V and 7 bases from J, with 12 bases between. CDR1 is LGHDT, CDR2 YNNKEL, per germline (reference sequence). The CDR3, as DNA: TGTGCCAGCAGCCACACAGCTACAGGTGGCTACACCTTC. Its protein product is CASSHTATGGYTF.

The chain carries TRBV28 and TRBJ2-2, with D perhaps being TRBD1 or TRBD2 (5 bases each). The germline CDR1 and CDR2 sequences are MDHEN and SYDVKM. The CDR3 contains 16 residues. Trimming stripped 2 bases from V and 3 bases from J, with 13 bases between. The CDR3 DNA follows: TGTGCCAGCAGTTTACTAGGGACGCTCGACACCGGGGAGCTGTTTTTT. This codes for CASSLLGTLDTGELFF.

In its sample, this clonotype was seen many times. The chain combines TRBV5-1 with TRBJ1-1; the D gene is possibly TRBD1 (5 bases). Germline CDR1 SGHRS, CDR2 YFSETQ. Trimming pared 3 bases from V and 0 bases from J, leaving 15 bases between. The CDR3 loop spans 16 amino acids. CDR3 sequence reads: CASSSLGTQVNTEAFF. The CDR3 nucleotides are TGCGCCAGCAGCTCCCTCGGGACCCAAGTGAACACTGAAGCTTTCTTT.

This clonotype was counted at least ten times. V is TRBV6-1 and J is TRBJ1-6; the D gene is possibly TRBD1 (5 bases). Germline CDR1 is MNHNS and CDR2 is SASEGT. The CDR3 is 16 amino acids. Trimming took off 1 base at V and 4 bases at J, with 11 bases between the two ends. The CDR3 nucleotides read TGTGCCAGCAGTGAAGAGGTCGGGGCGTATAATTCACCCCTCCACTTT. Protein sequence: CASSEEVGAYNSPLHF.

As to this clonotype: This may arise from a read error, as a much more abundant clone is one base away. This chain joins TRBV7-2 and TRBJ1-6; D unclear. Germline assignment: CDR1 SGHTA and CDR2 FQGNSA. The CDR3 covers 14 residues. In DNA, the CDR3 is TGTGCCAGCAGCTCCAGGCTAGGAAATTCACACCTCCACTTT. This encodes CASSSRLGNSHLHF.

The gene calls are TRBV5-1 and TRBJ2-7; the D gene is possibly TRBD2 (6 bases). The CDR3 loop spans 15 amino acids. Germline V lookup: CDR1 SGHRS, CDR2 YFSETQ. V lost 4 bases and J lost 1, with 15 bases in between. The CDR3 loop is CASSASGLGSYEQYF. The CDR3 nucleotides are TGCGCCAGCAGCGCTTCGGGACTGGGGTCCTACGAGCAGTACTTC.